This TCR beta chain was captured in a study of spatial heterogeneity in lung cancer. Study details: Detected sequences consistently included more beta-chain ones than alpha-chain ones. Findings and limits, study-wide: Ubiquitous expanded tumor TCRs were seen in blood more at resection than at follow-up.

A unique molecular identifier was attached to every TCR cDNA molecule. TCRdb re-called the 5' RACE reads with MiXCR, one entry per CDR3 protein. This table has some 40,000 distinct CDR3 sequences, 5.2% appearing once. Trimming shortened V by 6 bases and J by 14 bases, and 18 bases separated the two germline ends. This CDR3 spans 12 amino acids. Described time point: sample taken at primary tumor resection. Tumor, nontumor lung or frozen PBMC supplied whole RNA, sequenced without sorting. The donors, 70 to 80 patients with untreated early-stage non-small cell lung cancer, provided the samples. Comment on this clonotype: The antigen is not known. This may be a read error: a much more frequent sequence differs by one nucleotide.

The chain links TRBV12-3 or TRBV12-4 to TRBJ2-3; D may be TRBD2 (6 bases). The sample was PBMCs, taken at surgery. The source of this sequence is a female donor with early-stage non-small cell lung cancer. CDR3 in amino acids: CASRLGTGSGYF. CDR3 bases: TGTGCCAGCAGGCTCGGGACTGGGAGCGGGTATTTT.